This entry lists 12 T cell receptor beta chains sequenced from one sample in a study of stem cell transplantation in POMP-related autoinflammatory disease (dated by TCRdb to about 2021). The label giving this sample's time point can be read as: after hematopoietic stem cell transplant. Library preparation was by the immunoSEQ multiplex PCR assay. This immuneACCESS table, as held by TCRdb, lists in-frame sequences with V and J called but not all clones. Of the missing ones, under half trace to an unresolved V gene in checked studies; the others have no known cause. The table for this sample lists roughly 70,000 clones; just over 90% of them were counted only once. In total, the top ten clones hold 0.5% to 0.75% of the sample. The sequences come from CD4+ T cells from PBMCs, collected after stem cell transplantation. The receptors here all came from a human patient with POMP-related autoinflammation and immune dysregulation (PRAID). After a transplant, some T cells may be of graft donor origin.

The chain carries TRBV2 and TRBJ1-6; no firm D call. The CDR3 length is 14 residues. Trimming took off 5 bases at V and 9 bases at J, with 14 bases between the two ends. Per germline, CDR1 SNHLY and CDR2 FYNNEI. This chain's CDR3 is CASSWTDQGSPLHF. The CDR3 DNA follows: TGTGCCAGCAGTTGGACGGATCAAGGTTCACCCCTCCACTTT.

The genes are TRBV19 and TRBJ2-2; D gene uncertain. This CDR3 has 13 residues. V was pared by 3 bases and J by 6 bases, with 8 bases between. The germline V gene has CDR1 LNHDA and CDR2 SQIVND (reference sequence). The CDR3 region is CASSIGASGELFF. CDR3 nucleotides: TGTGCCAGTAGTATTGGTGCGTCCGGGGAGCTGTTTTTT.

This chain uses TRBV28 with TRBJ1-5; D might be TRBD1 (6 bases). The germline V gene has CDR1 MDHEN and CDR2 SYDVKM. The length of the CDR3 is 15 residues. Trimming cost V 7 bases and J 3 bases, with 16 bases left between them. The CDR3 reads CASKLGGGNNQPQHF. CDR3 in DNA: TGTGCCAGCAAGCTGGGGGGGGGCAACAATCAGCCCCAGCATTTT.

The chain joins TRBV28 to TRBJ1-4, with a weak D call TRBD1 (6 bases). Per the germline V gene, CDR1 is MDHEN and CDR2 is SYDVKM. Between the trimmed V and J ends, which lost 7 bases and 9 bases, there was a span of 15 bases. The CDR3 is 13 amino acids. The CDR3 region is CASNGGGRKKLFF. DNA for the CDR3: TGTGCCAGCAATGGCGGGGGGCGGAAAAAACTGTTTTTT.

J is TRBJ1-5 and V is TRBV25-1; 7 nucleotides line up with TRBD1. The CDR3 has 14 residues. J lost 11 bases, V lost 3 bases, and 10 bases had no gene match. Germline V lookup: CDR1 MGHDK, CDR2 SYGVNS. CDR3 in DNA: TGTGCCAGCAGTGATGGGACAGAACCTGGAGCCCAGCATTTT. Amino acids: CASSDGTEPGAQHF.

V and J are TRBV18 and TRBJ1-4; 8 nucleotides line up with TRBD1. The CDR3 has 14 amino acids. V lost 4 bases and J lost 7; bases outside the gene matches: 5. CDR1 and CDR2 from the germline V gene are KGHSH and LQKENI. The CDR3 coding sequence is TGTGCCAGCTCACAACAGGGGGAGGCTGAAAAACTGTTTTTT. Protein sequence: CASSQQGEAEKLFF.

The CDR3 DNA sequence: TGTGCCACCAGTGACCCCTGGGGGACAGGAGGCCAAGAGACCCAGTACTTC. Translated, it gives CATSDPWGTGGQETQYF. V usage is TRBV24-1 and J usage is TRBJ2-5; TRBD1 aligns across 8 bases. Germline V gene lookup returns CDR1 KGHDR and CDR2 SFDVKD. Losses at the gene ends were 4 bases for V and 1 base for J; bases not matched to a gene: 10. The CDR3 runs to 17 residues.

The chain links TRBV5-1 to TRBJ2-3, with 9 bases matching TRBD2. CDR1 SGHRS and CDR2 YFSETQ come from the germline V gene. The V and J ends lost 3 bases and 4 bases, in that order; junction bases with no gene match: 9. The CDR3 is 16 amino acids. The CDR3 region is CASSSATSGFSDTQYF. Written as DNA, the CDR3 is TGCGCCAGCAGCTCGGCGACTAGCGGTTTCTCAGATACGCAGTATTTT.

V gene TRBV19 combines with J gene TRBJ1-1, with D possibly matching TRBD1 (5 bases). Deletions cut 5 bases from V and 6 bases from J, with 10 bases between. The germline gives CDR1 LNHDA, CDR2 SQIVND (reference sequence). There are 12 residues in the CDR3. CDR3 DNA sequence: TGTGCCAGTAGTCTAGGGGACTCTGAAGCTTTCTTT. Its translation: CASSLGDSEAFF.

This chain joins TRBV18 and TRBJ1-5, with TRBD1 identical over 7 bases. The CDR3 runs to 16 residues. V dropped 3 bases and J dropped 0; count of bases not matched to a gene: 5. Germline V gene lookup returns CDR1 KGHSH and CDR2 LQKENI. For the CDR3, the DNA is TGTGCCAGCTCACCCCAGGGGGGGAATAGCAATCAGCCCCAGCATTTT. This translates into CASSPQGGNSNQPQHF.

The chain is built from TRBV7-9 and TRBJ2-1; tentative D call: TRBD1 (6 bases). CDR1 is SEHNR and CDR2 is FQNEAQ in the germline V gene (reference sequence). This CDR3 comprises 13 residues. The V end lost 6 bases, the J end lost 13 bases, and 19 bases lay between the germline ends. The CDR3 DNA reads as TGTGCCAGCAGGGACAGTTTCTCGCCCCCCCAGTTCTTC. This encodes CASRDSFSPPQFF.

The chain couples TRBV6-2 or TRBV6-3 to TRBJ1-2; no clear D. Deletions cut 4 bases from V and 7 bases from J, with 10 bases between. The germline V gene encodes CDR1 MNHEY and CDR2 SVGEGT. The CDR3 is 12 amino acids. The CDR3 region is CASSFLTLGYTF. CDR3 in DNA: TGTGCCAGCAGTTTCTTAACACTTGGCTACACCTTC.